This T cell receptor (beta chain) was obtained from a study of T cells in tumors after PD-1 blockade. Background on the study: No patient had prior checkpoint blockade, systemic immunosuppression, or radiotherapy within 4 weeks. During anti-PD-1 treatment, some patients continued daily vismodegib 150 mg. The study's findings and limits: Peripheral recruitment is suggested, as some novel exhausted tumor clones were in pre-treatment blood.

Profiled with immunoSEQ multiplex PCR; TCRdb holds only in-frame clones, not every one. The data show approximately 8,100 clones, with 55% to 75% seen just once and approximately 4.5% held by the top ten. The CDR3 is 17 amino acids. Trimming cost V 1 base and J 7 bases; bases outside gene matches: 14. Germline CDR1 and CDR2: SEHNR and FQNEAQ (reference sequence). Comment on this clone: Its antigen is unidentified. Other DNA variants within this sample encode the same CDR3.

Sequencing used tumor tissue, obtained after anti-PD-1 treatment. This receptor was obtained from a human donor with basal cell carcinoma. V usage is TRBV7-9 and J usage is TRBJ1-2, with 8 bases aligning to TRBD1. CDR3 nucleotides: TGTGCCAGCAGCTTAGGGGGGGCAGGGGGCTCAGTTGGTGGCTACACCTTC. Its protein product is CASSLGGAGGSVGGYTF.